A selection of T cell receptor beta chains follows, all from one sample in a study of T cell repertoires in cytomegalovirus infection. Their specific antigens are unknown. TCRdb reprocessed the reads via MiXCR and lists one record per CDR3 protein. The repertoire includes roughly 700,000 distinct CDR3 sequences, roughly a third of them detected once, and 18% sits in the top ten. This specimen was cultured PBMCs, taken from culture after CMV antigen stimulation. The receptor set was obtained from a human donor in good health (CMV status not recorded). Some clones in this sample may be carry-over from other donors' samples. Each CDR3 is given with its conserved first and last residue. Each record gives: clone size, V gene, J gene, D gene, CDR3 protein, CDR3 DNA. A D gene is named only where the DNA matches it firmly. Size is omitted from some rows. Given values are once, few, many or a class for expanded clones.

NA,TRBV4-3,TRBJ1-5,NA,CASSWGGGVDQPQHF,TGCGCCAGCAGCTGGGGAGGGGGAGTTGATCAGCCCCAGCATTTT
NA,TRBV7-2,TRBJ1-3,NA,CASSHSGRFSGNTIYF,TGTGCCAGCAGCCATTCGGGCCGGTTTTCTGGAAACACCATATATTTT
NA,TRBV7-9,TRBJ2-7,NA,CASSLSPSSGETEF,TGTGCCAGCAGCTTATCCCCCTCCTCTGGGGAGACGGAATTC
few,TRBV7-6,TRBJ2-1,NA,CASNQDPSSYNEQFF,TGTGCCAGCAATCAGGACCCCAGCTCCTACAATGAGCAGTTCTTC
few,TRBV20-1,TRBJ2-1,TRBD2,CSARSWREGGGEQFF,TGCAGTGCTAGGTCCTGGCGGGAGGGGGGGGGTGAGCAGTTCTTC
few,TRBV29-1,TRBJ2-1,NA,CTWTDGYEQFF,TGCACGTGGACTGATGGCTATGAGCAGTTCTTC
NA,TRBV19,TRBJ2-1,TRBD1,CASSYPSRGFDNEQFF,TGTGCCAGTAGTTACCCCTCCAGGGGGTTCGACAATGAGCAGTTCTTC
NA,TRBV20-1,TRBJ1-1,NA,CSAWETRDEAFF,TGCAGTGCTTGGGAGACACGAGATGAAGCTTTCTTT
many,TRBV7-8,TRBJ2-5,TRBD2,CASSQRLAAPETQYF,TGTGCCAGCAGCCAGCGACTAGCGGCCCCTGAGACCCAGTACTTC
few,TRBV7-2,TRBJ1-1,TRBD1,CASSLRGRGAGYTEAFF,TGTGCCAGCAGCTTAAGGGGGCGGGGGGCGGGGTACACTGAAGCTTTCTTT
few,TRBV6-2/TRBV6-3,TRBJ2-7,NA,CASNTETGTYEQYF,TGTGCCAGCAACACCGAGACAGGTACCTACGAGCAGTACTTC